These T cell receptor beta chains were read from a single sample in a study of T cells in Graves' hyperthyroidism and ophthalmopathy. Using its own MiXCR run on the multiplex PCR reads, TCRdb lists one record per CDR3 protein. The table lists about 840,000 distinct CDR3 sequences, 35% to 40% of them singletons. The sequencing input was blood. Every receptor here comes from a man younger than 30 with Graves' hyperthyroidism. CDR3s include the opening cysteine and the closing phenylalanine or tryptophan. The order of the fields is V gene, clone size, D gene, J gene, CDR3 protein, CDR3 DNA. The D gene is left open where the match is weak. Rows may omit the clone size; those that give it use once, few, many or a size class.

TRBV20-1,many,NA,TRBJ1-5,CSARRGTDQPQHF,TGCAGTGCACGACGGGGTACGGATCAGCCCCAGCATTTT
TRBV5-1,NA,NA,TRBJ1-2,CASSLLGSDGYTF,TGCGCCAGCAGCCTCCTAGGGTCGGATGGCTACACCTTC
TRBV2,many,NA,TRBJ1-2,CASLPQAHYGYTF,TGTGCCAGCCTCCCGCAGGCCCACTATGGCTACACCTTC
TRBV7-6,few,NA,TRBJ2-7,CASSFAASATRGEQYF,TGTGCCAGCAGTTTTGCGGCTAGCGCAACCAGAGGGGAGCAGTACTTC
TRBV15,many,NA,TRBJ2-7,CATSSGLGAGGEQYF,TGTGCCACCAGCAGCGGGTTAGGAGCGGGCGGCGAGCAGTACTTC
TRBV2,many,TRBD1,TRBJ2-7,CASSGDRGTYEQYF,TGTGCCAGCAGTGGGGACAGGGGCACCTACGAGCAGTACTTC
TRBV9,NA,NA,TRBJ1-4,CASSRSRGRGEKLFF,TGTGCCAGCAGCCGTAGTCGGGGAAGGGGTGAAAAACTGTTTTTT
TRBV6-6,NA,NA,TRBJ1-1,CASSDGTVMRTEAFF,TGTGCCAGCAGTGATGGTACCGTTATGAGGACTGAAGCTTTCTTT
TRBV7-9,many,NA,TRBJ2-7,CASSLGLGYEQYF,TGTGCCAGCAGCTTAGGGCTAGGGTACGAGCAGTACTTC
TRBV5-1,many,TRBD1,TRBJ1-1,CASSPYRGTEAFF,TGCGCCAGCAGCCCATACAGGGGCACTGAAGCTTTCTTT
TRBV7-9,many,TRBD2,TRBJ2-5,CASSLGSGLRQETQYF,TGTGCCAGCAGCTTAGGTAGCGGGTTACGCCAAGAGACCCAGTACTTC
TRBV7-2,many,TRBD2,TRBJ2-7,CASSSRAGGSYEQYF,TGTGCCAGCAGCTCGCGGGCGGGGGGCTCCTACGAGCAGTACTTC
TRBV27,NA,NA,TRBJ2-7,CASSPRGSGALYEQYF,TGTGCCAGCAGTCCGAGGGGATCGGGGGCCTTGTACGAGCAGTACTTC
TRBV19,few,NA,TRBJ2-5,CASSNRASQYF,TGTGCCAGTAGTAACAGGGCCTCCCAGTACTTC
TRBV5-1,many,TRBD1,TRBJ1-6,CASSRDRGESPLHF,TGCGCCAGCAGCCGGGACAGGGGTGAATCACCCCTCCACTTT
TRBV7-6,few,TRBD2,TRBJ2-2,CASSSLGTTNTGELFF,TGTGCCAGCAGCTCATTAGGGACTACGAACACCGGGGAGCTGTTTTTT
TRBV24-1,many,TRBD1,TRBJ2-7,CATSDPDRDYEQYF,TGTGCCACCAGTGATCCGGACAGGGACTACGAGCAGTACTTC
TRBV6-5,NA,NA,TRBJ2-5,CASSYDPIETGETQYF,TGTGCCAGCAGTTACGACCCCATAGAGACGGGGGAGACCCAGTACTTC
TRBV5-1,NA,TRBD1,TRBJ2-5,CASSPGQGPETQYF,TGCGCCAGCAGCCCGGGACAGGGACCAGAGACCCAGTACTTC
TRBV15,many,NA,TRBJ2-7,CATSPTVTYEQYF,TGTGCCACCAGCCCGACGGTTACCTACGAGCAGTACTTC
TRBV7-3,many,NA,TRBJ2-7,CASSSLQGAYEQYF,TGTGCCAGCAGCTCATTACAGGGAGCCTACGAGCAGTACTTC
TRBV12-3/TRBV12-4,few,NA,TRBJ1-5,CASTPENSNQPQHF,TGTGCCAGCACCCCGGAGAATAGCAATCAGCCCCAGCATTTT
TRBV11-2,NA,TRBD2,TRBJ2-5,CASSAPSGSRETQYF,TGTGCCAGCAGCGCTCCGAGCGGGAGTCGAGAGACCCAGTACTTC
TRBV10-3,NA,TRBD1,TRBJ1-5,CATGTGESYSNQPQHF,TGTGCCACCGGGACAGGGGAGAGCTATAGCAATCAGCCCCAGCATTTT
TRBV7-8,NA,NA,TRBJ2-7,CASSLDSGVGIEDEQYF,TGTGCCAGCAGCTTAGATTCGGGGGTAGGGATCGAAGACGAGCAGTACTTC
TRBV9,many,TRBD1,TRBJ2-5,CASSAGQALQETQYF,TGTGCCAGCAGCGCCGGACAGGCCTTGCAAGAGACCCAGTACTTC
TRBV6-5,many,TRBD1,TRBJ1-1,CASRPDRDTEAFF,TGTGCCAGCAGACCCGACAGGGACACTGAAGCTTTCTTT
TRBV11-2,NA,TRBD1,TRBJ1-1,CSSSLEWGTGNTEAFF,TGTTCCAGCAGCTTAGAGTGGGGGACAGGTAACACTGAAGCTTTCTTT
TRBV9,many,NA,TRBJ1-3,CASSVEVGSGNTIYF,TGTGCCAGCAGCGTAGAGGTGGGGAGCGGAAACACCATATATTTT
TRBV29-1,many,NA,TRBJ1-1,CSVEPRAANTEAFF,TGCAGCGTTGAACCCAGAGCAGCGAACACTGAAGCTTTCTTT